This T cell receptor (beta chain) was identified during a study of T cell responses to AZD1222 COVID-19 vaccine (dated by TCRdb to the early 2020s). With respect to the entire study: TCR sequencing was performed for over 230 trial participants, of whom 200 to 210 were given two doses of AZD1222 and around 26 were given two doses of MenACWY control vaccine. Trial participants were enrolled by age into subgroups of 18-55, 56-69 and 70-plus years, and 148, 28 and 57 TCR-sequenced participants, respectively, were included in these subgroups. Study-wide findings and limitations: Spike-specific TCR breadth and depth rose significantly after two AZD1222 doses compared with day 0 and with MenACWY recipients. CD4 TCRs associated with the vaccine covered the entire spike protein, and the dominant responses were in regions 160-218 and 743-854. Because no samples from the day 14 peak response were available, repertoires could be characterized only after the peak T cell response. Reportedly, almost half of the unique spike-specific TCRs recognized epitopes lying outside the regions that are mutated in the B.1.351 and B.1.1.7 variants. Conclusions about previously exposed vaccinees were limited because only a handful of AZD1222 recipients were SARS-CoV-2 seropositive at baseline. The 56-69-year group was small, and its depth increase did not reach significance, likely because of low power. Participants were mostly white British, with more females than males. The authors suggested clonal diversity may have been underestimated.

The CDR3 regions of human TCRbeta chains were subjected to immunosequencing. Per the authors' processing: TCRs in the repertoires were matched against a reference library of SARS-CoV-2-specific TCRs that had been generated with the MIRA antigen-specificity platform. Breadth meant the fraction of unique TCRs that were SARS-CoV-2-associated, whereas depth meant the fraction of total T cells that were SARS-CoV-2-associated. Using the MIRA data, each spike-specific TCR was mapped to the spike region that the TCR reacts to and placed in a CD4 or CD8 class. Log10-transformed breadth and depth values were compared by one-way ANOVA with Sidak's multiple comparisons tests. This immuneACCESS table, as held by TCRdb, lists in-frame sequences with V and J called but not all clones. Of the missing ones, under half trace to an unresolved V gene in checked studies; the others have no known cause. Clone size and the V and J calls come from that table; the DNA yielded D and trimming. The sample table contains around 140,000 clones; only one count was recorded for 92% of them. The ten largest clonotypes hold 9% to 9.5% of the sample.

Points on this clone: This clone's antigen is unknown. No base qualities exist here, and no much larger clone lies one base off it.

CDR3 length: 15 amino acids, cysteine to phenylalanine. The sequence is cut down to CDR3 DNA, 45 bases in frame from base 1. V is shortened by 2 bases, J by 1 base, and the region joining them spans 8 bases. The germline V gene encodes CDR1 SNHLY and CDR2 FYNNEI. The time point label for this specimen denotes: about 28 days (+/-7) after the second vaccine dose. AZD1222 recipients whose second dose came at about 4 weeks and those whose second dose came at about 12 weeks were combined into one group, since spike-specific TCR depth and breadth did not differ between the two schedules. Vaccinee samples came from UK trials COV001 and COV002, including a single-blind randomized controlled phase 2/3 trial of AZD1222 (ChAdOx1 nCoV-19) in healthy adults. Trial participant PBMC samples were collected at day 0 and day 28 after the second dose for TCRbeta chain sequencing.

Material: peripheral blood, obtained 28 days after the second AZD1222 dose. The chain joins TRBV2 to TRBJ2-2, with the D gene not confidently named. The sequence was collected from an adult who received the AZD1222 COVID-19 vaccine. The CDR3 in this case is CASSESAQNTGELFF. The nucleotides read TGTGCCAGCAGTGAAAGCGCGCAGAACACCGGGGAGCTGTTTTTT.